This T cell receptor beta chain was identified in a study of siplizumab effects on memory and regulatory T cells. Points from the study as a whole: Memory cells seemed less diverse than naive T cells, which also seemed major contributors to the alloresponse. Unstimulated subsets were the mapping target of only a minor fraction of alloreactive clones.

Some 97,000 TCR templates underwent assay in every sample. The repertoire was sequenced with immunoSEQ multiplex PCR; TCRdb's copy has only in-frame clones and lacks some. The repertoire consists of 90,000 to 120,000 clones, with around 92% occurring once and the leading ten covering under 3%. The V gene lost 4 bases and the J gene lost 0 bases, with 16 bases spanning the gap. The CDR3 has 18 amino acids. In germline, CDR1 is MGHRA, CDR2 YSYEKL. In regard to this clone: Its target is unknown.

This clonotype was obtained from a human donor in good health. Some clones in this sample may be carry-over from other donors' samples. Sample: CD4+ T cells sorted from blood. This chain joins TRBV4-1 and TRBJ2-6; D is possibly TRBD1 (6 bases). The chain's CDR3 is CASSPYRDYPSGANVLTF. The CDR3 region has the DNA TGCGCCAGCAGCCCGTACAGGGATTACCCCTCTGGGGCCAACGTCCTGACTTTC.